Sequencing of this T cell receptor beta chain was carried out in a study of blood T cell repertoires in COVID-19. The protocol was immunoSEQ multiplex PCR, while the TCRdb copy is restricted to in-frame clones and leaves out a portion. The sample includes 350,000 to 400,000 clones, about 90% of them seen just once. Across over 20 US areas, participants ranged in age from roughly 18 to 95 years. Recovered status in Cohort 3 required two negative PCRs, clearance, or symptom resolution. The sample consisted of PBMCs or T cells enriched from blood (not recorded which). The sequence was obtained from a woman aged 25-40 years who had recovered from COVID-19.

Here the CDR3 reads CASSIGGIGNTIYF. CDR3 nucleotide sequence: TGTGCCAGTAGTATAGGAGGGATCGGAAACACCATATATTTT. The chain joins TRBV19 to TRBJ1-3, with D hard to call. The length of the CDR3 is 14 residues. The germline gives CDR1 LNHDA, CDR2 SQIVND (reference sequence). V was pared by 1 base and J by 4 bases, with 8 bases between.